A selection of T cell receptor beta chains follows, all from one sample in a study of blood T cell repertoires in COVID-19. Clones were sequenced by immunoSEQ multiplex PCR, and TCRdb holds only the in-frame ones, with some missing. This table has roughly 61,000 clones, around 90% appearing once. The sequenced material came from peripheral blood. These receptors were taken from a man of 80 years or more with acute or convalescent COVID-19. The CDR3 runs from the conserved cysteine through the conserved F or W. D genes are given only for firm matches. Clone size is given for some rows only: seen once, a few or many times, or a class if the clone is expanded.

TGTGCCAGCAGCCAAGGACGGAGCACTGAAGCTTTCTTT | CASSQGRSTEAFF | TRBV3-1/TRBV3-2 | . | 13 | TRBJ1-1 | .
TGTGCCAGCAACCGATGGACAGGGCGGAATGGCTACACCTTC | CASNRWTGRNGYTF | TRBV21-1 | . | 14 | TRBJ1-2 | .
TGTGCCAGCAGCTGGGGCCCACAAAGTGGTGAGCAGTTCTTC | CASSWGPQSGEQFF | TRBV2 | . | 14 | TRBJ2-1 | .
TGCGCCAGCAGCGGCGGGACAGGGTGGAGCACAGATACGCAGTATTTT | CASSGGTGWSTDTQYF | TRBV5-1 | . | 16 | TRBJ2-3 | TRBD1
TGTGCCAGCAGGGCGGACTCCTCCTACAATGAGCAGTTCTTC | CASRADSSYNEQFF | TRBV27 | . | 14 | TRBJ2-1 | .
TGTGCCAGCGAGGGCGGGGGGCCCTACGAGCAGTACTTC | CASEGGGPYEQYF | TRBV28 | few | 13 | TRBJ2-7 | TRBD2
TGTGCCAGCAGTTCGAGGGAAAGCAATCAGCCCCAGCATTTT | CASSSRESNQPQHF | TRBV27 | . | 14 | TRBJ1-5 | .
TGCGCCAGCATGTTGCAGCCGACGACAGGGGACGGCTACACCTTC | CASMLQPTTGDGYTF | TRBV5-1 | . | 15 | TRBJ1-2 | TRBD1
TGTGCCAGCAGCAAAGCTACTAGCGGGGGGGCCCGGGAGACCCAGTACTTC | CASSKATSGGARETQYF | TRBV21-1 | . | 17 | TRBJ2-5 | .
TGTGCCAGCAGCCAAGAGGGTACTAGCGGGGGGTGGGTAGATACGCAGTATTTT | CASSQEGTSGGWVDTQYF | TRBV3-1/TRBV3-2 | once | 18 | TRBJ2-3 | TRBD2
TGTGCCAGCAGCGTAGTCCGGGACACGGACTACACCTTC | CASSVVRDTDYTF | TRBV7-8 | . | 13 | TRBJ1-2 | .
TGTGCCAGCAGCCCCGGGCCAGGCGGGCAAGGGCCCCAGCATTTT | CASSPGPGGQGPQHF | TRBV7-2 | . | 15 | TRBJ1-5 | .
TGTGCCAGCAGTTTAACCGGACTAGCGGGGTCAGATACGCAGTATTTT | CASSLTGLAGSDTQYF | TRBV27 | . | 16 | TRBJ2-3 | TRBD2
TGTGCCAGCAGTGCCCGGACAGGCCGCTACGAGCAGTACTTC | CASSARTGRYEQYF | TRBV2 | . | 14 | TRBJ2-7 | TRBD1
TGTGCCAGCAGTTCTCCAGGGGGCTATGGAGAAAAACTGTTTTTT | CASSSPGGYGEKLFF | TRBV28 | . | 15 | TRBJ1-4 | TRBD1
TGTGCCAGCAGCTTATCCCGGCTACCGGGACAGGGAAGCTCCTACGAGCAGTACTTC | CASSLSRLPGQGSSYEQYF | TRBV7-6 | . | 19 | TRBJ2-7 | TRBD1
TGTGCCTCCCGAGGGACAGACCCTAACTATGGCTACACCTTC | CASRGTDPNYGYTF | TRBV11-2 | . | 14 | TRBJ1-2 | TRBD1
TGCGCCAGCAGCCCAAGGCCCAGGGCAGAGACCCAGTACTTC | CASSPRPRAETQYF | TRBV5-1 | . | 14 | TRBJ2-5 | .
TGTGCCAGCAGCATCAGGGATTCACCCCTCCACTTT | CASSIRDSPLHF | TRBV27 | . | 12 | TRBJ1-6 | .
TGTGCCAGCAGTGTAGGAGCGGGAAGGAACGAGCAGTACTTC | CASSVGAGRNEQYF | TRBV2 | . | 14 | TRBJ2-7 | TRBD2
TGTGCCAGCAGTGGACAGTCACGGGCTTCTAACTATGGCTACACCTTC | CASSGQSRASNYGYTF | TRBV6-1 | . | 16 | TRBJ1-2 | .
TGTGCCAGCAGCTTAGCGTGGGGCGCGGATACGCAGTATTTT | CASSLAWGADTQYF | TRBV7-9 | . | 14 | TRBJ2-3 | .
TGTGCCAGCAGCTTCGGGGGGGAAGAGACCCAGTACTTC | CASSFGGEETQYF | TRBV11-2 | . | 13 | TRBJ2-5 | TRBD2
TGCACCCCGAACCACAATGGCTACACCTTC | CTPNHNGYTF | TRBV20-1 | once | 10 | TRBJ1-2 | .
TGTGCCAGCAGATCGCTAGGGGCAGGGTCTGAAGCTTTCTTT | CASRSLGAGSEAFF | TRBV6-5 | . | 14 | TRBJ1-1 | .
TGTGCCAGCTCATCTGGGACTAAACAAACGGGAAATGAGCAGTTCTTC | CASSSGTKQTGNEQFF | TRBV18 | . | 16 | TRBJ2-1 | TRBD2
TGTGCCAGTAGTATAGCTAGGGGTGAGCAGTTCTTC | CASSIARGEQFF | TRBV19 | . | 12 | TRBJ2-1 | .
TGTGCCAGCAGTACCACCCCGGGGGGCTACGAGCAGTACTTC | CASSTTPGGYEQYF | TRBV6-5 | . | 14 | TRBJ2-7 | TRBD2
TGTGCCAGCAGTTTGACAGGGGACTCGGCCTACACCTTC | CASSLTGDSAYTF | TRBV12-3/TRBV12-4 | . | 13 | TRBJ1-2 | TRBD1
TGTGCCAGTAGCCCTCAGGACAGGGCCTACAATGAGCAGTTCTTC | CASSPQDRAYNEQFF | TRBV19 | . | 15 | TRBJ2-1 | TRBD1
TGTGCCAGCAGCTTAGTATCATCAGGGCTGAACACTGAAGCTTTCTTT | CASSLVSSGLNTEAFF | TRBV11-2 | . | 16 | TRBJ1-1 | .
TGTGCCAGCAGCCCCGGGACTTTCTTAGATACGCAGTATTTT | CASSPGTFLDTQYF | TRBV7-3 | once | 14 | TRBJ2-3 | .
TGTGCCAGCAGCCGAGACAGAACCTTGAGCTCCTACGAGCAGTACTTC | CASSRDRTLSSYEQYF | TRBV5-4 | once | 16 | TRBJ2-7 | .